The 23 T cell receptor beta chains given below trace back to one sample, sequenced in a study of cytomegalovirus exposure and HLA in healthy donors. Use of 60 Vbeta and 13 Jbeta primers characterized the PCR. Sequencing used immunoSEQ multiplex PCR; TCRdb keeps in-frame clones, though not all of them. Among about 240,000 clones listed, around 84% were seen once. The sequenced sample was PBMCs. The origin of the receptors is a girl aged 2 to 9 in good health and CMV-seronegative.

The chain employs TRBV7-9 and TRBJ2-2, with TRBD1 as a possible D gene (6 bases). With 11 bases removed from V and 7 bases from J, the gap between germline ends came to 17 bases. The CDR3 runs to 13 residues. Germline V gene lookup returns CDR1 SEHNR and CDR2 FQNEAQ (reference sequence). CDR3 region: CAGGESVIGELFF. CDR3 nucleotides: TGTGCCGGGGGCGAGTCGGTAATCGGGGAGCTGTTTTTT.

The rearrangement uses TRBV4-1 and TRBJ2-3, with D possibly matching TRBD2 (6 bases). The V and J ends lost 0 bases and 1 base respectively, with 14 bases between them. Germline CDR1 is MGHRA and CDR2 is YSYEKL. This CDR3 has 17 residues. The CDR3 region is CASSQEALTRRTDTQYF. The CDR3 coding sequence is TGCGCCAGCAGCCAAGAGGCCCTGACTAGGCGCACAGATACGCAGTATTTT.

V and J are TRBV7-9 and TRBJ2-3, with TRBD2 matching over 11 bases. From germline, CDR1 is SEHNR and CDR2 FQNEAQ (reference sequence). The V gene end was trimmed by 1 base and the J gene end by 5 bases; junction bases not matched to a gene: 8. CDR3 length equals 17 residues. CDR3 nucleotides: TGTGCCAGCAGCTTAGGGAAACTAGCGGGAGATATAGATACGCAGTATTTT. The encoded protein is CASSLGKLAGDIDTQYF. The whole variable domain, remainder taken from reference TRBV7-9 and TRBJ2-3, is DTGVSQNPRHKITKRGQNVTFRCDPISEHNRLYWYRQTLGQGPEFLTYFQNEAQLEKSRLLSDRFSAERPKGSFSTLEIQRTEQGDSAMYLCASSLGKLAGDIDTQYFGPGTRLTVL.

V and J are TRBV4-1 and TRBJ2-1; 11 bases fit TRBD2. This CDR3 contains 15 residues. CDR1 and CDR2 (germline): MGHRA, YSYEKL. J was trimmed by 7 bases and V by 1 base; bases with no gene match: 3. The CDR3 DNA sequence: TGCGCCAGCAGCCAAGTAGCGGGGGGGCTAAATGAGCAGTTCTTC. Residues: CASSQVAGGLNEQFF.

The rearrangement joins TRBV7-8 to TRBJ2-5, with a possible D match to TRBD1 (5 bases). The V gene's germline CDR1 is SGHVS and CDR2 FQNEAQ. The CDR3 consists of 15 residues. Trimming took 2 bases from V and 4 from J, leaving 14 bases between them. The CDR3 DNA is TGTGCCAGCAGCTTAAGGGCAGGGTGGGGAGAGACCCAGTACTTC. Residues: CASSLRAGWGETQYF.

The CDR3, as DNA: TGTGCCAGCAGCCCCAGGGGAGCGGGGCTCCAAGAGACCCAGTACTTC. Protein sequence: CASSPRGAGLQETQYF. The rearrangement joins TRBV7-8 to TRBJ2-5; possible D gene TRBD2, 7 bases. The CDR3 covers 16 residues. Between the trimmed V and J ends, which lost 5 bases and 1 base, there was a span of 17 bases. Germline V lookup: CDR1 SGHVS, CDR2 FQNEAQ. Drawing the rest from reference TRBV7-8 and TRBJ2-5, the complete variable domain is GAGVSQSPRYKVAKRGQDVALRCDPISGHVSLFWYQQALGQGPEFLTYFQNEAQLDKSGLPSDRFFAERPEGSVSTLKIQRTQQEDSAVYLCASSPRGAGLQETQYFGPGTRLLVL.

The chain uses TRBV5-1 and TRBJ2-3; 10 bases align to TRBD2. V trimming: 2 bases; J trimming: 2 bases; junction bases outside the gene matches: 2. The CDR3 runs to 15 residues. CDR1 and CDR2 from the germline V gene are SGHRS and YFSETQ. The CDR3, as DNA: TGCGCCAGCAGCTTTGGGACTAGCGTCACAGATACGCAGTATTTT. This gives the protein CASSFGTSVTDTQYF.

The chain joins TRBV19 to TRBJ2-1; 12 bases agree with TRBD2. CDR1 LNHDA and CDR2 SQIVND come from the germline V gene (reference sequence). The junction had 4 bases not matched to a gene; V was cut back by 5 bases and J by 2 bases. The CDR3 totals 16 residues. In nucleotides, the CDR3 is TGTGCCAGTAGTCTGACTAGCGGGAGTGCCTACAATGAGCAGTTCTTC. Translating gives CASSLTSGSAYNEQFF.

V gene TRBV7-2 combines with J gene TRBJ2-5; the match to TRBD2 covers 8 bases. The CDR3 covers 15 residues. Germline V CDR1 and CDR2: SGHTA, FQGNSA. V trimming: 2 bases; J trimming: 3 bases; junction bases outside the gene matches: 5. The CDR3 region has the DNA TGTGCCAGCAGCTTACAGGTAGCGGGAAAAGAGACCCAGTACTTC. Amino acids: CASSLQVAGKETQYF.

Concerning this clone itself: A junction end diverges from the germline sequence, so it may reflect a read error. The genes are TRBV6-1 and TRBJ1-1; D unclear. CDR1 and CDR2 (germline): MNHNS, SASEGT. This CDR3 is 12 amino acids long. The chain's CDR3 is CASRYNRGHGIF. The CDR3 coding sequence is TGTGCCAGCAGATACAACAGAGGGCATGGGATCTTT.

This chain connects TRBV6-6 to TRBJ1-5, with 8 bases lining up with TRBD1. J gave up 0 bases and V 2 bases, and 3 bases lay outside the gene matches. Germline V lookup: CDR1 MNHNY, CDR2 SVGAGI (reference sequence). The CDR3 loop spans 16 amino acids. This CDR3 reads CASSYRTGSSNQPQHF. The CDR3 DNA follows: TGTGCCAGCAGTTACCGGACAGGGTCTAGCAATCAGCCCCAGCATTTT.

The genes are TRBV4-1 and TRBJ2-7; 10 nucleotides line up with TRBD1. CDR1 is MGHRA and CDR2 is YSYEKL in the germline V gene. Losses at the gene ends were 4 bases for V and 4 bases for J; bases not matched to a gene: 4. The CDR3 is made up of 14 amino acids. For the CDR3, the DNA is TGCGCCAGCAGCCCCCGACAGGGGGCTTACGAGCAGTACTTC. It yields the protein CASSPRQGAYEQYF.

This chain uses TRBV27 with TRBJ2-7; TRBD1 matches 8 bases. The length of the CDR3 is 14 residues. The V and J ends lost 8 bases and 4 bases, in that order; junction bases with no gene match: 10. Germline V gives CDR1 MNHEY, CDR2 SMNVEV (reference sequence). As DNA, the CDR3 is TGTGCCAGCTCCTCCGGGACAGGACTTTACGAGCAGTACTTC. Protein: CASSSGTGLYEQYF.

The chain is built from TRBV25-1 and TRBJ2-3; 15 positions match TRBD2. Germline V gives CDR1 MGHDK, CDR2 SYGVNS. The CDR3 covers 18 residues. The junction had 7 bases not matched to a gene; V was cut back by 5 bases and J by 1 base. CDR3 nucleotides: TGTGCCAGCAGTTGGGGACTAGCGGGGGGTTTTGGCACAGATACGCAGTATTTT. Its protein is CASSWGLAGGFGTDTQYF.

This clone was seen once. The V call is TRBV27, the J call TRBJ1-1; D not resolved. The germline V gene encodes CDR1 MNHEY and CDR2 SMNVEV (reference sequence). The germline V and J ends were trimmed by 8 bases and 3 bases, with 13 bases remaining between them. CDR3 size: 13 residues. Written as DNA, the CDR3 is TGTGCCAGCTCCAGGAAGGCTGACACTGAAGCTTTCTTT. Translating gives CASSRKADTEAFF.

The chain uses TRBV5-1 and TRBJ2-2; D ambiguous. Germline V gene sequence: CDR1 SGHRS, CDR2 YFSETQ. Trimming cost V 3 bases and J 3 bases, with 6 bases left between them. The length of the CDR3 is 13 residues. The CDR3 region is CASSYQDTGELFF. The CDR3, as DNA: TGCGCCAGCAGCTATCAGGACACCGGGGAGCTGTTTTTT.

The chain uses TRBV5-1 and TRBJ2-1, with TRBD1 matching over 9 bases. The CDR3 covers 16 residues. From germline, CDR1 is SGHRS and CDR2 YFSETQ. V gave up 0 bases and J gave up 9 bases; unmatched junction bases: 10. The CDR3 DNA reads as TGCGCCAGCAGCTTGGGGGGACAGGGTGTTTGGGTTGAGCAGTTCTTC. Translation: CASSLGGQGVWVEQFF.

This rearrangement joins TRBV11-2 to TRBJ2-6; D unresolved. Trimming left V 0 bases short and J 2 bases short, with 8 bases between. This CDR3 region has 16 residues. CDR1 and CDR2 (germline): SGHAT, FQNNGV. This CDR3 reads CASSLDWSAGANVLTF. CDR3 nucleotide sequence: TGTGCCAGCAGCTTAGACTGGTCGGCTGGGGCCAACGTCCTGACTTTC.

The rearrangement joins TRBV29-1 to TRBJ2-3, with 7 bases aligning to TRBD2. Germline V gene sequence: CDR1 SQVTM, CDR2 ANQGSEA. This CDR3 is 14 amino acids long. J gave up 3 bases and V 8 bases, and 11 bases lay outside the gene matches. CDR3 residues: CSMNLAEVTDTQYF. DNA of the CDR3: TGCAGCATGAACCTAGCGGAAGTAACAGATACGCAGTATTTT.

This chain connects TRBV9 to TRBJ1-1; 9 nucleotides agree with TRBD1. The CDR3 is made up of 13 amino acids. Looked up from germline, CDR1 is SGDLS and CDR2 is YYNGEE. V lost 4 bases and J lost 4; bases outside the gene matches: 2. For the CDR3, the DNA is TGTGCCAGCAGCCCGACAGGGGGCACTGAAGCTTTCTTT. Translating gives CASSPTGGTEAFF.

The chain recombines TRBV19 with TRBJ1-4; perhaps TRBD1 as D (5 bases). The germline V and J ends were trimmed by 5 bases and 9 bases, with 13 bases remaining between them. Germline CDR1 reads LNHDA; CDR2 reads SQIVND (reference sequence). The CDR3 sequence is 13 residues long. The CDR3 spells CASSLRTPKKLFF. The CDR3 DNA sequence: TGTGCCAGTAGTCTCAGGACACCTAAAAAACTGTTTTTT.

The rearrangement joins TRBV25-1 to TRBJ1-5; TRBD1 matches 7 bases. The V segment lost 6 bases and the J segment 0 bases; nucleotides outside the gene matches: 5. Germline V gene lookup returns CDR1 MGHDK and CDR2 SYGVNS. The CDR3 has 15 residues. The CDR3 protein is CASSRDRDSNQPQHF. In DNA, the CDR3 is TGTGCCAGCAGCCGGGACAGAGATAGCAATCAGCCCCAGCATTTT.

The chain joins TRBV6-5 to TRBJ2-3; 8 nucleotides agree with TRBD2. There are 15 residues in the CDR3. Per germline, CDR1 MNHEY and CDR2 SVGAGI. V dropped 3 bases and J dropped 2; count of bases not matched to a gene: 4. The CDR3: CASSYGGGPTDTQYF. The CDR3 coding sequence is TGTGCCAGCAGTTATGGCGGGGGGCCCACAGATACGCAGTATTTT.